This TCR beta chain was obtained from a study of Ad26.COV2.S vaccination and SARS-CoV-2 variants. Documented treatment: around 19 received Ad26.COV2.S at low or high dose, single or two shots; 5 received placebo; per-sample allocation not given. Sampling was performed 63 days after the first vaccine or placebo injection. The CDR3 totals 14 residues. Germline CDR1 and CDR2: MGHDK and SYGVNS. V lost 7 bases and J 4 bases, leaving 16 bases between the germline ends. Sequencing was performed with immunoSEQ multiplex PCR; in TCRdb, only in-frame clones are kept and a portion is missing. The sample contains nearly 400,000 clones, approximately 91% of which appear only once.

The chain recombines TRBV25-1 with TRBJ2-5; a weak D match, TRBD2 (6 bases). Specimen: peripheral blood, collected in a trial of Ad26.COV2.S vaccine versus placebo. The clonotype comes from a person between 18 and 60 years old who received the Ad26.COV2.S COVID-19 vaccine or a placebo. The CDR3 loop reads CASTQPGAVETQYF. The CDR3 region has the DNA TGTGCCAGCACCCAACCGGGAGCGGTAGAGACCCAGTACTTC. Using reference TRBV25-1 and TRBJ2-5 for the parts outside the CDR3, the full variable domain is EADIYQTPRYLVIGTGKKITLECSQTMGHDKMYWYQQDPGMELHLIHYSYGVNSTEKGDLSSESTVSRIRTEHFPLTLESARPSHTSQYLCASTQPGAVETQYFGPGTRLLVL.